Detailed here is one T cell receptor (beta chain). V shed 1 base and J 3 bases; nucleotides not matched to a gene: 13. CDR1 is LGHNA and CDR2 is YNFKEQ in the germline V gene. The CDR3 is 18 residues long. Individuals drawn from under 30 US areas were roughly 18 to 89 years old. Participants were placed into cohorts based on the clinical history they reported. The source of the sample is a study of blood T cell repertoires in COVID-19. In the study overall: Acute-phase and convalescent COVID-19 samples originated in the United States, Italy and Spain.

As processed by the authors: Cell counts per sample came from amplifying reference gene primers. TCRdb keeps only in-frame clones here, not all; method: immunoSEQ multiplex PCR. The V and J calls and clone size come from that table; D and trimming were worked out from the DNA. Of 250,000 or so clones listed, about 85% were seen once; the top ten hold about a tenth. Material: PBMCs or T cells enriched from blood (not recorded which). The source of this sequence is a man aged 25 to 45 who had recovered from COVID-19. The gene calls are TRBV4-2 and TRBJ2-7; TRBD2 agrees at 9 bases. The CDR3 loop reads CASSQATLGLARNYEQYF. Written as DNA, the CDR3 is TGTGCCAGCAGCCAAGCGACGCTAGGACTAGCGCGAAACTACGAGCAGTACTTC.